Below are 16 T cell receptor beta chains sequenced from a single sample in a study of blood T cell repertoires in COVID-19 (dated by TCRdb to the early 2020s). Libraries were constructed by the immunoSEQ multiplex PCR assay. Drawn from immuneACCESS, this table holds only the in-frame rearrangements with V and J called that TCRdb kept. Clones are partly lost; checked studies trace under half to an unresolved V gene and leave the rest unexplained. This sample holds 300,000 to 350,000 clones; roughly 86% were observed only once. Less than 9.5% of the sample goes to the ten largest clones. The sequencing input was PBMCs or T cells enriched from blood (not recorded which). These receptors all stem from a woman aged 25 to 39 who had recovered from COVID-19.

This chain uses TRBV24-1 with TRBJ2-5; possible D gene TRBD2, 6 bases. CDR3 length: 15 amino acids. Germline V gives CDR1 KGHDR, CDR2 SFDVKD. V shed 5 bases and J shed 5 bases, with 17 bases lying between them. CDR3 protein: CATSVTGLSRETQYF. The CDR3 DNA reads TGTGCCACCAGTGTTACGGGACTTAGTAGGGAGACCCAGTACTTC.

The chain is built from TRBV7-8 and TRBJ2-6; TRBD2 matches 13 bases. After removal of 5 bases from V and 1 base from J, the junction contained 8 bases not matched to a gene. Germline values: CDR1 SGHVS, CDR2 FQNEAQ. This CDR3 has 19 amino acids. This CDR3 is CASSLRTSGSSSGANVLTF. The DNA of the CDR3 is TGTGCCAGCAGCCTAAGGACTAGCGGGAGTAGTTCTGGGGCCAACGTCCTGACTTTC.

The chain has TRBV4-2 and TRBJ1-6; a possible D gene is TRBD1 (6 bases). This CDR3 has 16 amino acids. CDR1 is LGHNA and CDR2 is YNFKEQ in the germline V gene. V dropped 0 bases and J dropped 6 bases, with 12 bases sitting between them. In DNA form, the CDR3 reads TGTGCCAGCAGCCAAGATCGGGGGGCGAGTAATTCACCCCTCCACTTT. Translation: CASSQDRGASNSPLHF.

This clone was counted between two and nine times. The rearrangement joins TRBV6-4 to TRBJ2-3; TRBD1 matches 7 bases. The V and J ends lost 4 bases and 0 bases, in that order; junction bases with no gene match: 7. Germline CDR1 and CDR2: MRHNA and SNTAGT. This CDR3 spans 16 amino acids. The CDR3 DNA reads TGTGCCAGCAGTGGGACAGGCGATTCTAGCACAGATACGCAGTATTTT. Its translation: CASSGTGDSSTDTQYF.

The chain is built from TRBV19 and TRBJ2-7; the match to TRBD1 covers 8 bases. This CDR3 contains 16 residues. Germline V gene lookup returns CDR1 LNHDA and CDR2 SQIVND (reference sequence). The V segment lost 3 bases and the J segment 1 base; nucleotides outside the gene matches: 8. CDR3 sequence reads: CASSIQADRDSYEQYF. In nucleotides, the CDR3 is TGTGCCAGTAGTATCCAAGCGGACAGGGATTCCTACGAGCAGTACTTC. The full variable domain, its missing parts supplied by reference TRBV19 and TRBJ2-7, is DGGITQSPKYLFRKEGQNVTLSCEQNLNHDAMYWYRQDPGQGLRLIYYSQIVNDFQKGDIAEGYSVSREKKESFPLTVTSAQKNPTAFYLCASSIQADRDSYEQYFGPGTRLTVT.

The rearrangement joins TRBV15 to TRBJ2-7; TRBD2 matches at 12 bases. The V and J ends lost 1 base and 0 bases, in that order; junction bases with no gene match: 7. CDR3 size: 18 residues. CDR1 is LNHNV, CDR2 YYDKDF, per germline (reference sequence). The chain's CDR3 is CATSRGTSGTLSSYEQYF. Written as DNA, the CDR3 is TGTGCCACCAGCAGAGGGACTAGCGGGACTTTATCCTCCTACGAGCAGTACTTC.

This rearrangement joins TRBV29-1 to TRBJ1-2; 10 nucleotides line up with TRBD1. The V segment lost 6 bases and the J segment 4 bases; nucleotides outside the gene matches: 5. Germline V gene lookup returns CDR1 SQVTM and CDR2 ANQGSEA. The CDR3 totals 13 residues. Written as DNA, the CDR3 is TGCAGCGTGGGGACAGGGGAGGTCTATGGCTACACCTTC. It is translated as CSVGTGEVYGYTF.

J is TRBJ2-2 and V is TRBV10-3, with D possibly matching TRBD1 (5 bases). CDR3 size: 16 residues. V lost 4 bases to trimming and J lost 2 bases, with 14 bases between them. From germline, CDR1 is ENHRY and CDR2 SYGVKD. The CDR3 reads CAISGRGGSNTGELFF. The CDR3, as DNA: TGTGCCATCAGTGGAAGGGGCGGATCTAACACCGGGGAGCTGTTTTTT.

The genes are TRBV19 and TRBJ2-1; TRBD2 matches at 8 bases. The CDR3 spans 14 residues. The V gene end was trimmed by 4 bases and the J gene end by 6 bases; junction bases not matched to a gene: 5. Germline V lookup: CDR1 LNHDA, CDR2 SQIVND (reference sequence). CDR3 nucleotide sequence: TGTGCCAGTAGTACCGGGACTAGGCTCAATGAGCAGTTCTTC. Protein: CASSTGTRLNEQFF.

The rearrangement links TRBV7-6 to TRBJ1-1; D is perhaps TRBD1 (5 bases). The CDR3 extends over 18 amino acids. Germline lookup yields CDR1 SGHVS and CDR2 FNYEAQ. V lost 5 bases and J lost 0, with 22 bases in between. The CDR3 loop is CASSPPFFSRGLNTEAFF. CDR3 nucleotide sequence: TGTGCCAGCAGCCCCCCCTTCTTCTCGCGGGGGTTGAACACTGAAGCTTTCTTT.

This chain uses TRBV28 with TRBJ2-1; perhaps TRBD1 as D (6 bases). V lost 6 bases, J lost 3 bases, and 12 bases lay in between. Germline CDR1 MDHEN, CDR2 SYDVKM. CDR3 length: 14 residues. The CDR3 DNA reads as TGTGCCAGCAGCTCGGACAGCGGCTACAATGAGCAGTTCTTC. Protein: CASSSDSGYNEQFF.

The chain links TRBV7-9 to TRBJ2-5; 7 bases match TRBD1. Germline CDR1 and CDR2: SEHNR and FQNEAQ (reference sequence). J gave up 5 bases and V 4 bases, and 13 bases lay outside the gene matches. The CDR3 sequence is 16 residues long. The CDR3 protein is CASSSLTGDYGETQYF. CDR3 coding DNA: TGTGCCAGCAGCTCCCTAACAGGGGATTATGGGGAGACCCAGTACTTC.

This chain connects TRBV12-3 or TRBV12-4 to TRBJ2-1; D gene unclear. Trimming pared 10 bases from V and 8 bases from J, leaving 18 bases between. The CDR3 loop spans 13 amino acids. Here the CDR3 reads CATSPTGSHEQFF. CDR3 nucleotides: TGTGCCACCTCCCCGACGGGTTCTCATGAGCAGTTCTTC.

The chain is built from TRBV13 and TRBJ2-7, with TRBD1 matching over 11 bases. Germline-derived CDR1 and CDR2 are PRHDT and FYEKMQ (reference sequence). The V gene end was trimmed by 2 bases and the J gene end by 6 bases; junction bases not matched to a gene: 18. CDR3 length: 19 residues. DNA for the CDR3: TGTGCCAGCAGCTTACGCATCGGGTTTACGGGGACAGGGGGAACCGAGCAGTACTTC. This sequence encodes CASSLRIGFTGTGGTEQYF.

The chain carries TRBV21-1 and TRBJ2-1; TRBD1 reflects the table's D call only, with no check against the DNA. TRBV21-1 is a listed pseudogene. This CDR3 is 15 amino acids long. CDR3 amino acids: CASTRGPSSYNEQFF. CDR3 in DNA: TGTGCCAGCACCAGGGGACCGAGCTCCTACAATGAGCAGTTCTTC.

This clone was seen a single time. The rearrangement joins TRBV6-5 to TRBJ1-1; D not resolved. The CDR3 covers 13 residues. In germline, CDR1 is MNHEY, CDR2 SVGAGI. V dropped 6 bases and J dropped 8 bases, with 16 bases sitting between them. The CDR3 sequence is CASSPGEGGEAFF. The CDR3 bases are TGTGCCAGCAGCCCCGGGGAGGGTGGGGAAGCTTTCTTT.